This TCR beta chain derives from a study of PD-1 blockade in classical Hodgkin lymphoma. Findings and limits, study-wide: CD4+ TCR diversity, unlike CD8+, rose significantly by C4D1. Reasons behind the repertoire differences stay unclear, perhaps disease activity or earlier therapy. Baseline diversity was lower in partial responders and progressors than complete responders.

The CDR3 spans 15 residues. Trimming pared 0 bases from V and 3 bases from J, leaving 11 bases between. CDR1 is LNHDA, CDR2 SQIVND, per germline (reference sequence). Produced via immunoSEQ multiplex PCR; TCRdb's table is partial and in-frame only. The table shows some 90,000 clones, with around four fifths occurring only once. Time point of the sample: cycle 4 day 1 (C4D1), after about 6 weeks of nivolumab. Following autologous stem cell transplantation, relapse occurred in every patient, and exposure to brentuximab vedotin varied. A note on this clone: The antigen remains undetermined.

The receptor comes from a human donor with classical Hodgkin lymphoma. The rearrangement joins TRBV19 to TRBJ1-2, with a possible D match to TRBD1 (6 bases). The sample here was peripheral blood mononuclear cells (PBMCs), taken before the fourth cycle of nivolumab. CDR3 loop: CASSIDLGGDYGYTF. The CDR3 bases are TGTGCCAGTAGTATAGATCTAGGGGGAGACTATGGCTACACCTTC.